These 2 T cell receptor beta chains originate from one sample sequenced in a study of T cell responses to AZD1222 COVID-19 vaccine. This table comes from immunoSEQ multiplex PCR, and its TCRdb copy is limited to in-frame clones, with some not included. The sample records about 110,000 clones, around 90% being singletons. The sequencing here drew on peripheral blood, taken on day 0 of MenACWY control vaccination. The receptors come from an adult in good health.

CDR3 region: CASTPSGAKTKLFF. The CDR3 DNA reads TGTGCCAGCACTCCCAGCGGCGCTAAAACCAAACTGTTTTTT. The rearrangement joins TRBV28 to TRBJ1-4; no reliable D call. V gave up 7 bases and J gave up 11 bases, with 20 bases separating them. CDR3 size: 14 residues. Germline V gene sequence: CDR1 MDHEN, CDR2 SYDVKM. Filled out from reference TRBV28 and TRBJ1-4, the complete variable domain reads DVKVTQSSRYLVKRTGEKVFLECVQDMDHENMFWYRQDPGLGLRLIYFSYDVKMKEKGDIPEGYSVSREKKERFSLILESASTNQTSMYLCASTPSGAKTKLFFGSGTQLSVL.

J is TRBJ1-2 and V is TRBV18; D gene unclear. The CDR3 runs 16 residues. V was shortened by 3 bases and J by 6 bases, with 20 bases between the two germline ends. Germline CDR1 reads KGHSH; CDR2 reads LQKENI. CDR3 loop: CASSPGSGDLLDGYTF. Written as DNA, the CDR3 is TGTGCCAGCTCACCCGGCTCCGGGGATCTGCTCGATGGCTACACCTTC. Supplemented by reference TRBV18 and TRBJ1-2, the full variable domain reads NAGVMQNPRHLVRRRGQEARLRCSPMKGHSHVYWYRQLPEEGLKFMVYLQKENIIDESGMPKERFSAEFPKEGPSILRIQQVVRGDSAAYFCASSPGSGDLLDGYTFGSGTRLTVV.